The source of this T cell receptor beta chain is a study of blood T cells in healthy people across ages. Next came a second PCR, run for about 7 to 12 cycles, which used a sample-barcoded 5' primer along with a J-beta primer mix. TCRdb processed the 5' RACE reads anew with MiXCR; each CDR3 protein has one entry. The data contain more than 900,000 distinct CDR3 sequences, around 25% of them singletons. Trimming cost V 4 bases and J 1 base, with 8 bases left between them. The CDR3 sequence is 13 residues long. The germline CDR1 and CDR2 sequences are SGHRS and YFSETQ. These data also formed part of another study, on T cells of mothers and their children.

The sample consisted of blood. The J gene is TRBJ2-5, the V gene TRBV5-1; D gene unclear. The TCR sequence derives from a girl aged 2-10 years in good health. In DNA form, the CDR3 reads TGCGCCAGCAGCCCGGACGTCCAAGAGACCCAGTACTTC. This encodes CASSPDVQETQYF. The full variable domain, rest sourced from reference TRBV5-1 and TRBJ2-5, is KAGVTQTPRYLIKTRGQQVTLSCSPISGHRSVSWYQQTPGQGLQFLFEYFSETQRNKGNFPGRFSGRQFSNSRSEMNVSTLELGDSALYLCASSPDVQETQYFGPGTRLLVL.